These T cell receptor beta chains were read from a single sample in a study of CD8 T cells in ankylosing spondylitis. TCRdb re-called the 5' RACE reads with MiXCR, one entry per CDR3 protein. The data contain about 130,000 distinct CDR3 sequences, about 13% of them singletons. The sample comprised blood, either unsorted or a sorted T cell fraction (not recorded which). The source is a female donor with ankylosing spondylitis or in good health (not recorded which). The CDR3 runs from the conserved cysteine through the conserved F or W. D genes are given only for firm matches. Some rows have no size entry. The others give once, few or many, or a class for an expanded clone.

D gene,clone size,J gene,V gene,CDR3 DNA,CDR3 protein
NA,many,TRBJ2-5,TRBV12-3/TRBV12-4,TGTGCCAGCACCAATGGGGATCGTTCAATAGAGACCCAGTACTTC,CASTNGDRSIETQYF
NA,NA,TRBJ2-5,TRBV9,TGTGCCAGCAGCGTAGGAGTCAACGAAGAGACCCAGTACTTC,CASSVGVNEETQYF
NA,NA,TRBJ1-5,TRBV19,TGTGCCAGTATAACCCAGGGCGGAAGCAATCAGCCCCAGCATTTT,CASITQGGSNQPQHF
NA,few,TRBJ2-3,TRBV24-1,TGTGCCACCAGTGTGGGTATCGGGAGCACAGATACGCAGTATTTT,CATSVGIGSTDTQYF
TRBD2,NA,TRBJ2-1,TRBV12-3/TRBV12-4,TGTGCCAGCAGTTCTCTAGCGGGGGGACACTCCTACAATGAGCAGTTCTTC,CASSSLAGGHSYNEQFF
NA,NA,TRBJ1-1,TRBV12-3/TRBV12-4,TGTGCCAGCAGTTTGGCCCCGAACACTGAAGCTTTCTTT,CASSLAPNTEAFF
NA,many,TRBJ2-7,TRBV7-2,TGTGCCAGCAGCTTAGGGGCCAGAGCTCCTGGCGAGCAGTACTTC,CASSLGARAPGEQYF
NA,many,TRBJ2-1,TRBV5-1,TGCGCCAGCAGCCCAACACCCAGCTCCTACAATGAGCAGTTCTTC,CASSPTPSSYNEQFF
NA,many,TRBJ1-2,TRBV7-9,TGTGCCAGCAGCTTAGGACACGTTTATGGCTACACCTTC,CASSLGHVYGYTF
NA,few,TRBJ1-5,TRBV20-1,TGCAGTGCTCCGACAGCCCAGTTTAATCAGCCCCAGCATTTT,CSAPTAQFNQPQHF
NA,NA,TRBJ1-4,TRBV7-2,TGTGCCAGCAGCTTAGCGGCCGTAACTAATGAAAAACTGTTTTTT,CASSLAAVTNEKLFF
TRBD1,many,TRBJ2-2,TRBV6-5,TGTGCCAGCAGTTACGCGGACAGGCCCACCGGGGAGCTGTTTTTT,CASSYADRPTGELFF
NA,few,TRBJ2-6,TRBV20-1,TGCAGTGCGGGGGGGGACACGCACTCTGGGGCCAACGTCCTGACTTTC,CSAGGDTHSGANVLTF
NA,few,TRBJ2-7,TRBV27,TGTGCCAGCAGTTTGGATTACTCCTACGAGCAGTACTTC,CASSLDYSYEQYF
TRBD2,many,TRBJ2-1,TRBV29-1,TGCAGCGTTGGGCGGGGGGGCAAGAATGAGCAGTTCTTC,CSVGRGGKNEQFF